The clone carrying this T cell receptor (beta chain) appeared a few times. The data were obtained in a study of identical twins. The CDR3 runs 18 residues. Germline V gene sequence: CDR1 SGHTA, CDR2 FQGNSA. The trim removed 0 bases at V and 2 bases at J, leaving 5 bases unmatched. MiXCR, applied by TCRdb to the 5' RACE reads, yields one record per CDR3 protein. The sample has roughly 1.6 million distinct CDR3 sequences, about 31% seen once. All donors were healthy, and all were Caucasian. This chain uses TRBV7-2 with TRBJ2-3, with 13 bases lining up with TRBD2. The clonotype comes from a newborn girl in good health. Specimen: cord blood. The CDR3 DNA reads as TGTGCCAGCAGCTTAGCCCTACTAGCGGGAGGGAACACAGATACGCAGTATTTT. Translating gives CASSLALLAGGNTDTQYF.